A single sample is the source of the 5 T cell receptor beta chains below, sequenced in a study of shared clonotypes between healthy human individuals. Sequencing used immunoSEQ multiplex PCR; TCRdb keeps in-frame clones, though not all of them. There are 190,000 or so clones in the sample; approximately 70% occur only once, and over 9.5% lies in the top ten. The sequencing sample was made of memory CD4+ T cells sorted from blood. The subset was: CD45RA-negative fraction. The source of these receptors is a man aged 25-45 years in good health.

The chain uses TRBV7-2 and TRBJ1-1, with D unresolved. This CDR3 contains 14 residues. Between the trimmed V and J ends, which lost 3 bases and 4 bases, there was a span of 12 bases. The germline CDR1 and CDR2 sequences are SGHTA and FQGNSA. DNA of the CDR3: TGTGCCAGCAGCTTGAGAGGGTTGGGCACTGAAGCTTTCTTT. This codes for CASSLRGLGTEAFF.

The V call is TRBV11-1, the J call TRBJ2-2, with D possibly TRBD2 on 5 matching bases. Trimming took 3 bases from V and 4 from J, leaving 12 bases between them. This CDR3 has 15 residues. Germline CDR1 and CDR2: SGHAT and FQDESV (reference sequence). The CDR3 DNA reads TGTGCCAGCAGCTTGACCCTAGCCTCCACCGGGGAGCTGTTTTTT. It yields the protein CASSLTLASTGELFF.

The rearrangement joins TRBV28 to TRBJ2-3; D gene uncertain. The CDR3 spans 12 residues. From germline, CDR1 is MDHEN and CDR2 SYDVKM. V lost 8 bases and J lost 8, with 14 bases in between. The CDR3 region has the DNA TGTGCCAGCTATGACATGACAAGTACGCAGTATTTT. Translated, it gives CASYDMTSTQYF.

The chain has TRBV5-1 and TRBJ2-1; the match to TRBD2 covers 8 bases. CDR1 SGHRS and CDR2 YFSETQ come from the germline V gene. This CDR3 contains 17 residues. V dropped 4 bases and J dropped 7; count of bases not matched to a gene: 16. This chain's CDR3 is CASSPGGSSGAINEQFF. The CDR3 DNA reads as TGCGCCAGCAGCCCCGGGGGGAGTAGCGGGGCTATTAATGAGCAGTTCTTC.

The chain employs TRBV9 and TRBJ1-5; D call uncertain. V lost 0 bases, J lost 0 bases, and 7 bases lay in between. The germline V gene encodes CDR1 SGDLS and CDR2 YYNGEE. CDR3 size: 15 residues. The CDR3 DNA follows: TGTGCCAGCAGCGTAGGTGTTAATAGCAATCAGCCCCAGCATTTT. It specifies CASSVGVNSNQPQHF.